This entry concerns a single TCR beta chain. Its target is not known. Cells were stimulated with overlapping HIV-1 Gag 15-mer peptides. Memory cells lacking CD40L and CD69 with high CD45RO were sorted. For at least 4 years, plasma HIV-1 RNA was undetectable (<50 copies/mL). This was the immunoSEQ version 4 assay in survey mode. The data were produced by immunoSEQ multiplex PCR, yet TCRdb's version contains in-frame clones alone and is incomplete. In the table there are about 41,000 clones, around 78% of which are singletons. These data are taken from a study of persistence of HIV-infected CD4 T cells. At the level of the study: CD4+ T cells responding to CMV or HIV-1 Gag were isolated. Blood samples, up to about 200 mL, came from multiple time points, except two leukapheresis donors sampled once. Points from the study as a whole: Bulk TCR data could not be restricted to HIV-1-infected CMV-responding cells.

Germline CDR1 SGHDN, CDR2 FVKESK. V lost 1 base and J 6 bases, leaving 6 bases between the germline ends. This CDR3 is built from 12 residues. This TCR came from an adult man with HIV who was CMV-seropositive. The rearrangement joins TRBV14 to TRBJ1-2; perhaps TRBD1 as D (5 bases). Specimen: CD4+ T cells sorted from PBMCs after roughly 17-hour stimulation, collected from a patient who received antiretroviral therapy. DNA of the CDR3: TGTGCCAGCAGCCAAGTGGGGCATGGCTACACCTTC. It translates to CASSQVGHGYTF.